This TCR beta chain was recorded in a study of identifying expanded T cells in peripheral blood. Overall study results and limits: Roughly two-week clone count variance significantly increased as total template count grew.

Note on this clone: Antigen unknown.

TCRdb keeps only in-frame clones here, not all; method: immunoSEQ multiplex PCR. The sample includes about 82,000 clones, roughly 90% of them seen just once. Healthy donors had no documented immune events, such as infections, while sampled. The V end was cut by 6 bases, the J end by 2 bases, with 18 bases between. CDR3 length: 16 amino acids. Germline-derived CDR1 and CDR2 are LNHDA and SQIVND (reference sequence). This receptor was taken from a person aged 18-69 years in good health. Sequencing used blood. The chain employs TRBV19 and TRBJ2-3; TRBD1 is a possible D gene (6 bases). The CDR3, as DNA: TGTGCCAGTAGCCCCGAGAAGGGGGTATACACAGATACGCAGTATTTT. Protein product: CASSPEKGVYTDTQYF.